Listed here are 3 T cell receptor beta chains from one sample, sequenced in a study of cytomegalovirus exposure and HLA in healthy donors. Use of 60 Vbeta and 13 Jbeta primers characterized the PCR. The method was immunoSEQ multiplex PCR; TCRdb's version includes in-frame clones alone and lacks a portion of them. The data hold 100,000 to 150,000 clones, with 75% to 80% observed a single time. Sequencing was performed on PBMCs. The receptors were gathered from a woman aged 35 to 49 in good health and CMV-seronegative.

This rearrangement joins TRBV7-9 to TRBJ2-1; 7 bases fit TRBD2. The V segment lost 3 bases and the J segment 6 bases; nucleotides outside the gene matches: 8. The CDR3 spans 15 residues. Per germline, CDR1 SEHNR and CDR2 FQNEAQ (reference sequence). CDR3 region: CASSFRAGWSNEQFF. Written as DNA, the CDR3 is TGTGCCAGCAGCTTTCGAGCGGGATGGAGCAATGAGCAGTTCTTC.

The rearrangement links TRBV9 to TRBJ2-7; D may be TRBD2 (6 bases). The germline V and J ends were trimmed by 0 bases and 3 bases, with 13 bases remaining between them. Looked up from germline, CDR1 is SGDLS and CDR2 is YYNGEE. This CDR3 has 15 amino acids. Here the CDR3 DNA reads TGTGCCAGCAGCGTAGGGGGGGACGGGTACTACGAGCAGTACTTC. Translating it yields CASSVGGDGYYEQYF. The full variable domain, with the rest looked up from reference TRBV9 and TRBJ2-7, is DSGVTQTPKHLITATGQRVTLRCSPRSGDLSVYWYQQSLDQGLQFLIQYYNGEERAKGNILERFSAQQFPDLHSELNLSSLELGDSALYFCASSVGGDGYYEQYFGPGTRLTVT.

The chain combines TRBV19 with TRBJ1-5; 7 bases align to TRBD1. Trimming took 3 bases from V and 0 from J; bases not matched to a gene: 5. Germline loops: CDR1 LNHDA, CDR2 SQIVND (reference sequence). The CDR3 totals 16 residues. CDR3 bases: TGTGCCAGTAGTATTGGGACAGTCCATAGCAATCAGCCCCAGCATTTT. Protein sequence: CASSIGTVHSNQPQHF.